The source of this TCR beta chain is a study of cytomegalovirus exposure and HLA in healthy donors (dated by TCRdb to 2016 to 2017). A note on the overall study: An earlier analysis of some 500 of the donors reported about 250 Gb of sequence data and approximately 110 million unique TCR beta sequences from 190 million or so T cells. Roughly 310 gigabases of sequencing data and 80 million or so unique TCR sequences were included in an early release covering 500 to 750 HLA-typed donors. Of the 300 to 500 genotyped donors, 80% to 90% were placed in the genetic ancestry cluster associated with self-reported Caucasian donors. The study aimed to test whether signatures of past pathogen exposure could be identified by cataloging public T cell receptors. The study profiled the T cell repertoires of more than 500 subjects by immunosequencing and related them to cytomegalovirus serostatus. Along with the approximately 670-subject first cohort, a separate validation cohort of 120 different subjects was used. To predict cytomegalovirus infection status, the study combined high-throughput TCR immunosequencing, statistical association of individual TCRs with disease status, and machine learning. A later analysis re-analyzed previously published TCR beta repertoires from 550 to 700 donors and added high-resolution HLA genotyping to study TCR occurrence patterns. The later analysis used no new phenotypic data to find candidate immune exposures, relying instead on TCR beta sequences and their occurrence across donors. In an earlier analysis of a few hundred of the donors, high-throughput TCR beta sequencing was used to judge whether each TCR beta V gene segment behaved as functional or pseudogenic. Donor age, sex, ethnicity and CMV serostatus were compiled together with the repertoire data. A later genetic analysis took genome-wide SNP genotypes for about 65% of the 666 donors and used that subset as a discovery cohort. All discovery cohort repertoires had been generated on a single sequencing platform. HLA typing covered class I and class II loci at four-digit resolution. The number of typed donors differed by locus: about 629-630 for A, B, C, DRB1 and DQB1; some 500 for DQA1; over 600 for DPA1; and approximately 450 for DPB1. Five DR-DQ haplotypes were treated as single units for association and clustering because of strong linkage in the cohort. Across around 400 genotyped donors of the cohort, an average of roughly 230,000 unique TCR beta nucleotide sequences per donor were sequenced, and 15% to 20% of those sequences were non-productive. Results the study describes overall, beyond this receptor: For the cohort, immune exposure information was limited to CMV serostatus. The sequencing pipeline was judged likely to have produced a cluster of highly shared sequence variants as a technical artifact. Because some donors lacked HLA typing at each locus, the association tests relied only on the typed subset. In vitro tests confirmed that a few of the cytomegalovirus-associated TCR beta chains recognize cytomegalovirus antigens. An earlier analysis of some 590 of the donors showed that most TCR beta V segments appeared in productive rearrangements either about 90% or about 30% of the time, which broadly matched IMGT annotations. Most TCR sequences were observed very rarely across donors, whereas some public TCRs were present in many individuals. The authors suggested that the approach could potentially be extended to other disease states and immunological phenotypes. An association between a missense DCLRE1C variant and V-gene and J-gene trimming of TCR beta chains was found in a later genetic analysis and replicated in an independent cohort. In a later analysis, the rate of TCR association differed among HLA loci, with DRB1 alleles having the most associated TCRs and HLA-C alleles having the fewest. A later analysis found that most CMV-associated TCR beta chains appeared HLA-restricted, with HLA associations seemingly driven largely by CMV exposure. This cohort had only TCR beta chains sequenced, and the lack of alpha or paired-chain data limited which features could be detected. Linkage disequilibrium might explain the correlated functional status among segregating V segments, but an unknown experimental factor could not be excluded. A further reported finding was that TCR beta sequences accurately predicted the HLA-A and HLA-B alleles for most subjects in the first cohort. Compared with equally common non-associated chains, HLA-associated TCR beta chains in a later analysis were more clonally expanded and had lower generation probabilities. In both the original and validation cohorts, the classifier was reported to diagnose cytomegalovirus status with high specificity and sensitivity. When HLA alleles, especially DR and DQ, strongly co-occurred, TCR associations were difficult to assign to individual alleles. A later analysis associated about 17,000 TCR beta sequences with specific HLA alleles at a false discovery rate of 0.05. According to a later analysis, parvovirus B19, influenza, CMV and Epstein-Barr virus appeared linked to several top co-occurrence clusters. Because counts were too low, some 17 rarely observed V segments, including chromosome 9 orphons, were excluded from the earlier analysis of about 500 of the donors. In a later genetic analysis, fewer N-insertions in productive TCRs were reported among donors in an Asian-associated ancestry cluster than the approximately 710-donor mean. A total of some 180 TCR beta chains were listed by the study as associated with cytomegalovirus. The presence/absence analyses assumed that sequencing depth was roughly uniform across donors, and that assumption may not be true.

The cohort comprised around 700 healthy bone marrow donors. At the time of sampling, all cohort members were nominally healthy, though unrecorded immune exposures were likely present. CMV serostatus was positive for about 290 and negative for about half of the roughly 700 cohort members, and was not recorded for this donor. A peripheral blood sample was collected from each donor, and TCR beta sequencing was performed on peripheral blood mononuclear cells. The Qiagen DNeasy Blood Extraction Kit was used to extract genomic DNA from the blood cell samples. The method behind the library was the immunoSEQ multiplex PCR assay. A mixture of 60 forward primers for TCR Vbeta segments and 13 reverse primers for TCR Jbeta segments was used in the multiplex PCR. The CDR3 region of rearranged TCR beta genes was amplified from genomic DNA with a multiplex PCR assay. On the Illumina HiSeq System, the amplified TCR beta libraries were sequenced as 87-base-pair reads. In the original analysis: A later analysis tallied approximately 87 million unique TCR beta chains across the approximately 670 repertoires, and around 12 million of those chains were shared by two or more donors. Raw reads were error-corrected and collapsed into unique sequences by a nearest-neighbor algorithm in which closely related sequences were merged to remove PCR and sequencing errors. CDR3 sequences were aligned to IMGT reference sequences to assign V, D and J gene segments. For a sequence to be retained, a match of at least six nucleotides to both a V gene segment and a J gene segment was required. A rearrangement was called productive if the CDR3 had no stop codons and remained in frame with V and J, and every other rearrangement was called non-productive. CDR3 was defined according to IMGT convention as the region running from the second conserved V-encoded cysteine to the conserved J-encoded phenylalanine. In an earlier analysis of around 600 of the donors, sequences lacking an unambiguous match to a single V gene segment were excluded. An earlier analysis of 587 of the donors classified V segments as functional when productive rearrangements were above 56.7% and as segregating when the standard deviation between donors was above 5%. A statistical classification framework was developed to diagnose cytomegalovirus status using the catalog of TCR beta chain sequences. V and J gene assignment, in a later analysis, came from comparing TCR nucleotide sequences with IMGT/GENE-DB human TR gene sequences. A later analysis assigned CDR3 sequences and most-parsimonious VDJ recombination scenarios with the TCRdist pipeline. In a later analysis, each TCR beta chain was defined by its CDR3 amino acid sequence together with its V-gene family, and reads without a unique V-gene family were excluded. A later analysis removed over 500 highly shared, low-generation-probability nucleotide sequences to deal with suspected cross-contamination and a sequencing artifact. In a later analysis, a clonal expansion index was calculated for each public chain from normalized within-repertoire ranks of inferred template counts. A later analysis computed generation probabilities with a VDJ recombination model fitted to out-of-frame rearrangements, and checked the results against IGoR. Hypergeometric tests were used in a later analysis to score TCR-TCR, TCR-HLA and TCR-CMV co-occurrence, with a repertoire-size bias correction applied to the TCR pairs. False discovery rates were estimated in a later analysis by permuting HLA or CMV assignments 20 times. In a later analysis, co-occurring TCRs were grouped using DBSCAN, with TCRdist sequence similarity added in when clustering inside HLA-allele-positive subsets. For co-occurrence clustering, repertoires with fewer than 30,000 or more than 120,000 public chains were excluded, along with roughly five repertoires with anomalous nucleotide sharing. TCRdb took this table from immuneACCESS and kept in-frame rearrangements with V and J called. Such tables lack part of the clones; where checked against another copy, unresolved V genes explain under half of the gap, and the rest is unexplained. The V and J calls and the clone size are those of that table, but D and trimming were determined from the DNA. The sample table records roughly 72,000 clones; about 67% of these occur just once. The ten largest clones add up to 11% of the sample.

This clone was picked up a small number of times. Its antigen remains unidentified. There are no base qualities to consult, and no much larger clone falls within one base. This TCR derives from a human donor in good health. Sequencing used PBMCs.

The DNA is as follows: TGTGCCAGCAGTGGGGTAGCGGGAGGGCCGAGGAGCGATGAGCAGTTCTTC. Its product reads: CASSGVAGGPRSDEQFF. The chain was built from TRBV25-1 and TRBJ2-1; 11 middle bases align to TRBD2. CDR3 length: 17 amino acids, cysteine to phenylalanine. The CDR3 DNA has 51 bases and is translated from base 1. Trimming leaves V shorter by 4 bases and J shorter by 8 bases, with the junction holding 13 bases beyond the gene matches. The germline V gene specifies MGHDK as CDR1 and SYGVNS as CDR2.